What follows is one TCR beta chain and its context. V gave up 10 bases and J gave up 9 bases, with 22 bases separating them. Germline loops: CDR1 LNHDA, CDR2 SQIVND (reference sequence). The CDR3 is 14 amino acids. This record belongs to a study of T cell changes during pregnancy in multiple sclerosis. Libraries were prepared by immunoSEQ multiplex PCR; TCRdb keeps only in-frame clonotypes and omits some of them. The table lists around 100,000 clones, roughly 90% of them singletons. The sequences come from peripheral blood, collected after pregnancy. The TCR originated in a female donor with multiple sclerosis, enrolled in a pregnancy study. The chain couples TRBV19 to TRBJ2-1; possible D gene TRBD2, 6 bases. CDR3 in DNA: TGTGCCACAAGTCGGGAGTATTTTTCGGGTGAGCAGTTCTTC. It yields the protein CATSREYFSGEQFF.